Listed below are T cell receptor beta chains from one sample, sequenced in a study of PD-1 blockade in classical Hodgkin lymphoma. TCRdb's copy holds only in-frame clones and misses some; the assay was immunoSEQ multiplex PCR. The repertoire holds fewer than 25,000 clones, with roughly nine tenths as singletons. Sequencing was done on a sample of CD4+ T cells from blood. The origin of the receptors is a human donor with classical Hodgkin lymphoma. The CDR3 runs from the conserved cysteine through the conserved F or W. A D gene is named only where the DNA matches it firmly. Only part of the rows carry a size: once, few, many, or a class if the clone is expanded.

J gene | D gene | clone size | V gene | CDR3 protein | CDR3 DNA
TRBJ2-5 | - | - | TRBV6-5 | CASTEEVGETQYF | TGTGCCAGCACCGAAGAGGTTGGGGAGACCCAGTACTTC
TRBJ1-5 | - | - | TRBV30 | CAWSPHNNQPQHF | TGTGCCTGGAGTCCGCACAACAATCAGCCCCAGCATTTT
TRBJ1-3 | - | - | TRBV5-8 | CASSLVAGNTIYF | TGTGCCAGCAGCTTGGTGGCGGGAAACACCATATATTTT
TRBJ1-1 | - | few | TRBV2 | CASRQVLNTEAFF | TGTGCCAGCAGACAGGTTTTGAACACTGAAGCTTTCTTT
TRBJ2-1 | TRBD2 | - | TRBV9 | CASSASGSSYNEQFF | TGTGCCAGCAGCGCAAGCGGGAGCTCCTACAATGAGCAGTTCTTC
TRBJ2-7 | TRBD2 | - | TRBV7-6 | CASSARWRGEPEQYF | TGTGCCAGCAGCGCCAGATGGCGGGGGGAACCCGAGCAGTACTTC
TRBJ1-1 | - | - | TRBV11-2 | CASSLLPTGTNTEAFF | TGTGCCAGCAGCTTGCTACCGACAGGAACGAACACTGAAGCTTTCTTT
TRBJ2-7 | - | - | TRBV27 | CASSFRRAREDEQYF | TGTGCCAGCAGTTTCCGTCGCGCCAGGGAGGACGAGCAGTACTTC
TRBJ2-3 | TRBD2 | - | TRBV7-8 | CASSLAGSGGADTQYF | TGTGCCAGCAGCTTAGCGGGGAGCGGGGGGGCAGATACGCAGTATTTT
TRBJ1-6 | - | - | TRBV30 | CAWSVPVRDNSPLHF | TGTGCCTGGAGTGTACCGGTCAGGGATAATTCACCCCTCCACTTT
TRBJ2-7 | TRBD1 | - | TRBV18 | CASSRDSFYEQYF | TGTGCCAGCTCCCGGGACAGCTTCTACGAGCAGTACTTC
TRBJ1-5 | - | - | TRBV27 | CASSWGGEQPQHF | TGTGCCAGCAGTTGGGGGGGGGAACAGCCCCAGCATTTT
TRBJ2-7 | TRBD1 | - | TRBV10-2 | CASSWTGAYEQYF | TGCGCCAGCAGTTGGACAGGGGCCTACGAGCAGTACTTC
TRBJ1-2 | - | - | TRBV5-6 | CASSLNQLANYGYTF | TGTGCCAGCAGCTTGAATCAGCTCGCTAACTATGGCTACACCTTC
TRBJ2-1 | - | - | TRBV28 | CASSPGLEQFF | TGTGCCAGCAGCCCGGGACTTGAGCAGTTCTTC
TRBJ1-1 | TRBD1 | - | TRBV9 | CASSTGQVGEAFF | TGTGCCAGCAGCACAGGACAGGTGGGGGAGGCTTTCTTT
TRBJ2-4 | - | - | TRBV19 | CASSPGLAKNIQYF | TGTGCCAGTAGCCCAGGGTTAGCCAAAAACATTCAGTACTTC
TRBJ2-1 | TRBD2 | once | TRBV6-5 | CATGLAAYNEQFF | TGTGCCACGGGACTAGCGGCTTACAATGAGCAGTTCTTC
TRBJ1-5 | - | - | TRBV6-5 | CASSTGFAGNQPQHF | TGTGCCAGCAGTACAGGGTTTGCGGGCAATCAGCCCCAGCATTTT
TRBJ2-3 | - | - | TRBV11-2 | CASSPDGGIRTQYF | TGTGCCAGCAGCCCCGATGGGGGTATTAGGACGCAGTATTTT
TRBJ2-2 | TRBD1 | - | TRBV2 | CASSDDRANTGELFF | TGTGCCAGCAGTGACGACAGGGCGAACACCGGGGAGCTGTTTTTT
TRBJ1-1 | - | - | TRBV7-9 | CASSPGTLNTEAFF | TGTGCCAGCAGCCCAGGAACCTTGAACACTGAAGCTTTCTTT
TRBJ2-3 | - | - | TRBV7-8 | CASSLRASVAPDTQYF | TGTGCCAGCAGCCTAAGGGCCAGCGTCGCACCAGATACGCAGTATTTT
TRBJ2-7 | - | once | TRBV5-4 | CASSLDADYEQYF | TGTGCCAGCAGCTTGGACGCCGACTACGAGCAGTACTTC
TRBJ2-7 | - | - | TRBV2 | CASNPEGPLSYEQYF | TGTGCCAGCAACCCTGAAGGACCCCTCTCCTACGAGCAGTACTTC
TRBJ2-2 | - | - | TRBV19 | CASSIAYITGELFF | TGTGCCAGTAGTATTGCTTATATCACCGGGGAGCTGTTTTTT
TRBJ2-1 | TRBD2 | - | TRBV5-1 | CASSPPGLVYEQFF | TGCGCCAGCAGCCCCCCGGGACTAGTTTATGAGCAGTTCTTC
TRBJ2-3 | - | - | TRBV19 | CASSTAVTQYF | TGTGCCAGTAGTACAGCGGTTACGCAGTATTTT
TRBJ2-1 | - | - | TRBV11-3 | CASSLVVGASSYNEQFF | TGTGCCAGCAGCTTAGTGGTGGGGGCTAGCTCCTACAATGAGCAGTTCTTC
TRBJ1-2 | - | - | TRBV6-6 | CASSYSAGVESGYTF | TGTGCCAGCAGTTACTCGGCAGGGGTCGAGAGTGGCTACACCTTC
TRBJ2-7 | - | - | TRBV5-6 | CASSLTGITYEQYF | TGTGCCAGCAGCTTGACGGGGATAACCTACGAGCAGTACTTC
TRBJ1-5 | - | once | TRBV19 | CASSIGRSNQPQHF | TGTGCCAGTAGTATAGGACGGAGCAATCAGCCCCAGCATTTT
TRBJ1-1 | TRBD1 | - | TRBV19 | CASSVNTGGGNTEAFF | TGTGCCAGTAGTGTTAACACAGGGGGCGGAAACACTGAAGCTTTCTTT
TRBJ1-6 | TRBD1 | few | TRBV7-9 | CASSPDRVDYNSPLHF | TGTGCCAGCAGCCCCGACAGGGTAGACTATAATTCACCCCTCCACTTT
TRBJ2-7 | - | - | TRBV5-1 | CASSLDLGAGVITYEQYF | TGCGCCAGCAGCTTGGATCTAGGCGCTGGGGTCATTACGTACGAGCAGTACTTC
TRBJ1-5 | - | few | TRBV5-5 | CASSLVAGQPQHF | TGTGCCAGCAGCTTGGTGGCTGGCCAGCCCCAGCATTTT
TRBJ2-2 | - | - | TRBV6-5 | CASRTVSGELFF | TGTGCCAGCAGGACTGTCTCCGGGGAGCTGTTTTTT
TRBJ1-1 | - | - | TRBV7-9 | CASSFPVDSEAFF | TGTGCCAGCAGCTTCCCTGTGGACAGTGAGGCTTTCTTT
TRBJ2-5 | TRBD2 | - | TRBV5-4 | CASSLELAGGTETQYF | TGTGCCAGCAGCTTGGAGCTAGCGGGAGGGACGGAGACCCAGTACTTC
TRBJ1-2 | - | once | TRBV5-8 | CASSLFRRGYYGYTF | TGTGCCAGCAGCTTGTTTAGGAGGGGCTACTATGGCTACACCTTC
TRBJ2-3 | TRBD1 | - | TRBV7-3 | CASSRQGSTDTQYF | TGTGCCAGCAGCCGACAGGGTAGCACAGATACGCAGTATTTT
TRBJ1-3 | TRBD1 | - | TRBV19 | CASSTGQGAGNTIYF | TGTGCCAGTAGTACGGGACAGGGGGCTGGAAACACCATATATTTT
TRBJ2-1 | TRBD2 | - | TRBV4-1 | CASSLRLAGSSYNEQFF | TGCGCCAGCAGCCTCCGACTAGCGGGATCCTCCTACAATGAGCAGTTCTTC
TRBJ1-6 | TRBD1 | - | TRBV7-2 | CASSFTGEASPLHF | TGTGCCAGCAGCTTTACAGGGGAGGCTTCACCCCTCCACTTT
TRBJ2-3 | - | - | TRBV7-9 | CASSSRGYSTDTQYF | TGTGCCAGCAGCTCGCGGGGTTATAGCACAGATACGCAGTATTTT
TRBJ1-5 | - | - | TRBV18 | CASSPLRQGPQHF | TGTGCCAGCTCACCCCTACGGCAGGGGCCCCAGCATTTT
TRBJ1-5 | TRBD1 | - | TRBV7-9 | CASSQGQNQPQHF | TGTGCCAGCAGCCAGGGACAGAATCAGCCCCAGCATTTT
TRBJ2-3 | - | - | TRBV19 | CASSLQGADTQYF | TGTGCCAGTAGTTTACAGGGAGCAGATACGCAGTATTTT
TRBJ2-3 | TRBD1 | - | TRBV11-3 | CASSLGQGGADTQYF | TGTGCCAGCAGCTTGGGACAGGGGGGCGCAGATACGCAGTATTTT
TRBJ1-5 | - | - | TRBV6-6 | CASSPRGNSYQPQHF | TGTGCCAGCAGTCCTCGTGGCAACTCATATCAGCCCCAGCATTTT
TRBJ1-1 | - | - | TRBV7-9 | CASSLEGGFKEAFF | TGTGCCAGCAGCTTAGAGGGGGGTTTTAAGGAAGCTTTCTTT
TRBJ1-4 | - | once | TRBV4-1 | CASSHGGAYNEKLFF | TGCGCCAGCAGCCATGGAGGGGCGTATAATGAAAAACTGTTTTTT